This T cell receptor beta chain was retrieved from a study of radiotherapy plus CTLA-4 blockade in lung cancer. Turning to the study itself: There were objective responses in 18% of patients, and approximately 30% had disease control. Study-wide findings and caveats: Dynamics of early blood T cell clones, together with interferon-beta, were reportedly the best predictors of response. Blood-borne expansion of tumor-derived TCR clones followed radiotherapy plus ipilimumab.

On this clone itself: Its antigen is still unknown.

Profiling relied on immunoSEQ multiplex PCR, and the TCRdb table lists in-frame clones only, not all of them. The table records about 64,000 clones, roughly 76% of them present only once. V was cut by 4 bases and J by 5 bases, with 14 bases left in between. CDR1 is PRHDT and CDR2 is FYEKMQ in the germline V gene (reference sequence). This CDR3 contains 15 residues. Chemo-refractory metastatic non-small-cell lung cancer patients were treated with focal radiation plus CTLA-4 blockade with ipilimumab. The source of this sequence is a human donor with non-small cell lung cancer whose response to radiotherapy plus ipilimumab could not be evaluated. The chain links TRBV13 to TRBJ2-2; perhaps TRBD1 as D (6 bases). The specimen was peripheral blood, collected from a patient treated with radiotherapy plus ipilimumab. CDR3 nucleotides: TGTGCCAGCAGCTCCTGGGGGACAAATACCGGGGAGCTGTTTTTT. It translates to CASSSWGTNTGELFF.